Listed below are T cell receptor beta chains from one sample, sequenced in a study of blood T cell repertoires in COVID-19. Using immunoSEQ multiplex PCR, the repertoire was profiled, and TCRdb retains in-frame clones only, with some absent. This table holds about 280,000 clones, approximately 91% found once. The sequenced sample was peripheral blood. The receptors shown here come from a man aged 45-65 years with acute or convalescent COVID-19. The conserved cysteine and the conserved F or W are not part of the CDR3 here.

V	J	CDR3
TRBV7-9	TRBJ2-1	ASRPSGGSTYNEQF
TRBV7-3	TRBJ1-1	ASSSGTSNTEAF
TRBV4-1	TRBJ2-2	ASSQKTANTGELF
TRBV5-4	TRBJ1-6	ASSREPGRGLSPLH
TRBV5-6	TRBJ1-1	ASSFLTGRFTEAF
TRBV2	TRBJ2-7	ASRGTGRPHEQY
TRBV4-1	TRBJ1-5	ASSQSPSGQPQH
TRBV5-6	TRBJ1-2	ASTQGVGYGYT
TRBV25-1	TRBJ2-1	ASSESGGYSYNEQF
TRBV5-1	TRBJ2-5	ASSAQQGWAETQY
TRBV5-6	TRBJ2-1	ASSLERASTGGSEQF
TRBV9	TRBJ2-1	ASSLRQGDIDEQF
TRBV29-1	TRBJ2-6	SALLANVLT
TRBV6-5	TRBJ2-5	ASSYSALQETQY
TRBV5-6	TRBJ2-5	ASSYGTGLRMETQY